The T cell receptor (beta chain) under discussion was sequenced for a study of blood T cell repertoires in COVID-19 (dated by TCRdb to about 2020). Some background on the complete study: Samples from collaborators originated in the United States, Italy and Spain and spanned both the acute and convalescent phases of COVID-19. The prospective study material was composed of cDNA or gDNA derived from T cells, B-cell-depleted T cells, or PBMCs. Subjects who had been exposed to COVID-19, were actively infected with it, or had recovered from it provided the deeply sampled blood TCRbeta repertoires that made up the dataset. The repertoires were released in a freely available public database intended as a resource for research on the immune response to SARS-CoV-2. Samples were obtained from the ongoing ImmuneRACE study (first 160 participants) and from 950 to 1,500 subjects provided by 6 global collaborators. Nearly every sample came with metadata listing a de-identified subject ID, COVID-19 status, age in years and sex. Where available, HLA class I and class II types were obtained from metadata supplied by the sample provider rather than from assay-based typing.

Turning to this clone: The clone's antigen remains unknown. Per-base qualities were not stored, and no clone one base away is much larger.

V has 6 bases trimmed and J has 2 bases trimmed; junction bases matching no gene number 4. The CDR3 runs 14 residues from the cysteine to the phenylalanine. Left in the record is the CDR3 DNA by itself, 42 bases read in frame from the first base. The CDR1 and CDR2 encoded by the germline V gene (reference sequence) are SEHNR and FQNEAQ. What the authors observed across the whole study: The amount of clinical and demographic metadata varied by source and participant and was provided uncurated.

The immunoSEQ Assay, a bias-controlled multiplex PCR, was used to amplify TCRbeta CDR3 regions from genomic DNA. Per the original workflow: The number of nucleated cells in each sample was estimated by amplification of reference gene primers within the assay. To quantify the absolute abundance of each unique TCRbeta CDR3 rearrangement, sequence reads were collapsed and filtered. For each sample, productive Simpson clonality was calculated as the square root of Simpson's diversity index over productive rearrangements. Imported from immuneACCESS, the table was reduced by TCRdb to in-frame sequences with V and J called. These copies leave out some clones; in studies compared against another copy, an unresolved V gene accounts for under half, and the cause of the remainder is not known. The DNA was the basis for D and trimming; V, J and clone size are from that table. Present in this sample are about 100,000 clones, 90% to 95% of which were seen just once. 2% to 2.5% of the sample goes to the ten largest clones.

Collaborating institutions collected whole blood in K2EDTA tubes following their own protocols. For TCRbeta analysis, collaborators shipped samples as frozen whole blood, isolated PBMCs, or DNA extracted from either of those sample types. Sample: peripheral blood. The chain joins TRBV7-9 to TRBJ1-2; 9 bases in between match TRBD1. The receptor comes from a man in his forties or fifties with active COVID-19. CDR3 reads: CASRQGALNYGYTF. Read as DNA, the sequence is TGTGCCAGCAGACAGGGGGCGTTAAACTATGGCTACACCTTC. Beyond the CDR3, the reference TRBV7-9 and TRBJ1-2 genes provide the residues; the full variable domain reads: DTGVSQNPRHKITKRGQNVTFRCDPISEHNRLYWYRQTLGQGPEFLTYFQNEAQLEKSRLLSDRFSAERPKGSFSTLEIQRTEQGDSAMYLCASRQGALNYGYTFGSGTRLTVV.